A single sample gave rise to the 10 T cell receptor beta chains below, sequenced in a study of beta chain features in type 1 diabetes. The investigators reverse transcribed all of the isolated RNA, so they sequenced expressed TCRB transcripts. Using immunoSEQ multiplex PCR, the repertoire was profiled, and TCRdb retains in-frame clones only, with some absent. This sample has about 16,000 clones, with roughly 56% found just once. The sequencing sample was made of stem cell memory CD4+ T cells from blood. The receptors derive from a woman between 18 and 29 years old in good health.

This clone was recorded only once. CDR3 loop: CAISDPREGGYTF. The CDR3 nucleotides are TGTGCCATCAGTGACCCCCGGGAGGGAGGCTACACCTTC. V and J are TRBV10-3 and TRBJ1-2; D is uncertain. V lost 3 bases to trimming and J lost 8 bases, with 13 bases between them. The CDR3 has 13 residues. Germline CDR1 is ENHRY and CDR2 is SYGVKD.

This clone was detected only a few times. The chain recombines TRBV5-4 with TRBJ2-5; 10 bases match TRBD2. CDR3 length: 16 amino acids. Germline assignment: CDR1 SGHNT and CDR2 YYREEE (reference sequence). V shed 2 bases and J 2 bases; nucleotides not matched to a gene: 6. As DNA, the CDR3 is TGTGCCAGCAGCTTAGGGCTAGCGGGGGAACAAGAGACCCAGTACTTC. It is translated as CASSLGLAGEQETQYF.

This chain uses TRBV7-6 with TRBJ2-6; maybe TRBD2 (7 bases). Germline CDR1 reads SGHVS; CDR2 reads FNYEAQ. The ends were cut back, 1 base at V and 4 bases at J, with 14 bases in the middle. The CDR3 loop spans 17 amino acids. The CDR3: CASSLVGGGRGANVLTF. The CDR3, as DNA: TGTGCCAGCAGCTTAGTAGGGGGGGGTAGAGGGGCCAACGTCCTGACTTTC.

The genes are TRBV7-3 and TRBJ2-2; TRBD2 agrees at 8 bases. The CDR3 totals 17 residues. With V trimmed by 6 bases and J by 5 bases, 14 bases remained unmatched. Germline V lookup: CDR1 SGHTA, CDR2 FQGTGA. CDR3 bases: TGTGCCAGCAGAACGGGAGGGAATGGGGCAATGACCGGGGAGCTGTTTTTT. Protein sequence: CASRTGGNGAMTGELFF. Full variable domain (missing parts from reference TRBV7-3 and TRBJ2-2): GAGVSQTPSNKVTEKGKYVELRCDPISGHTALYWYRQSLGQGPEFLIYFQGTGAADDSGLPNDRFFAVRPEGSVSTLKIQRTERGDSAVYLCASRTGGNGAMTGELFFGEGSRLTVL.

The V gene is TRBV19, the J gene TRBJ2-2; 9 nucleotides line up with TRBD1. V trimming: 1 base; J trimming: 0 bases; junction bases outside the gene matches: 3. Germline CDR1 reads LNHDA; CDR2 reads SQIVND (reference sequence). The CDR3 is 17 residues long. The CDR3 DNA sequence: TGTGCCAGTAGTATAGTGGGGACAGGGCCGAACACCGGGGAGCTGTTTTTT. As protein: CASSIVGTGPNTGELFF.

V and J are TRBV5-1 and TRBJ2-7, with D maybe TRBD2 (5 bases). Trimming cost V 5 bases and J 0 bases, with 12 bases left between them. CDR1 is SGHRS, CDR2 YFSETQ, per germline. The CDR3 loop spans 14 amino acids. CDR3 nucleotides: TGCGCCAGCAGGACCGGGGTAAGCTCCTACGAGCAGTACTTC. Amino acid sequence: CASRTGVSSYEQYF.

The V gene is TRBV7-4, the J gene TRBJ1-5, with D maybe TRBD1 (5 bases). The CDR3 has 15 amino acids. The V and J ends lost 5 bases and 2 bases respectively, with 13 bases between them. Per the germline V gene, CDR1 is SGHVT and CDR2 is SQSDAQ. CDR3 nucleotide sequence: TGTGCCAGCAGCACCGAGTCGGGGGGCAATCAGCCCCAGCATTTT. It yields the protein CASSTESGGNQPQHF.

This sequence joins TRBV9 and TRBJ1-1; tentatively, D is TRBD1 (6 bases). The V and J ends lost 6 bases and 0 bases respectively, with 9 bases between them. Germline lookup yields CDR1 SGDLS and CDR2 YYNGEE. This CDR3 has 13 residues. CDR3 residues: CASNREMNTEAFF. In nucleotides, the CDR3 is TGTGCCAGCAACAGGGAAATGAACACTGAAGCTTTCTTT.

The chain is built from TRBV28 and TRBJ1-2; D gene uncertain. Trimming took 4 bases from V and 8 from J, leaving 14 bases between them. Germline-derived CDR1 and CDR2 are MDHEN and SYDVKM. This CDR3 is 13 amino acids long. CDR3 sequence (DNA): TGTGCCAGCAGTTCCACAAGACTTGGGGGCTACACCTTC. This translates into CASSSTRLGGYTF.

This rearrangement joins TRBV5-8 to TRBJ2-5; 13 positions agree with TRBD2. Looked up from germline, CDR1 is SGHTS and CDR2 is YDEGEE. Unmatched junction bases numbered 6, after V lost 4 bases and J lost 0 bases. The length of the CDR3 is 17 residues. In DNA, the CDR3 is TGTGCCAGCAGCCTGGGGACTAGCGGGAATTACCAAGAGACCCAGTACTTC. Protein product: CASSLGTSGNYQETQYF.